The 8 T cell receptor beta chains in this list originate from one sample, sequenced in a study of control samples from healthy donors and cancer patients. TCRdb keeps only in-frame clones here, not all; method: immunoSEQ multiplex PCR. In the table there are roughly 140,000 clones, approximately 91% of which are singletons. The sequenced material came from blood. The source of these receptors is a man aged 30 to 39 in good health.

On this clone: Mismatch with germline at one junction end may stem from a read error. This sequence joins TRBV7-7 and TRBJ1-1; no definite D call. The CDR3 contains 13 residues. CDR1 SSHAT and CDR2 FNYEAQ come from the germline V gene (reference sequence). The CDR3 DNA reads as TGTGCTAGCAGCTTAGCTATGAACACTGAAGCTTTCTTT. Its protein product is CASSLAMNTEAFF.

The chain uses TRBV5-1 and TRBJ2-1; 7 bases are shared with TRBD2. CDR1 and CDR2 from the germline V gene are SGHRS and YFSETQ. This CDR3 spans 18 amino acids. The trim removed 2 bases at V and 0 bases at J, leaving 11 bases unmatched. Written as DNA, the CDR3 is TGCGCCAGCAGCTTAAATATAATTGGGGGGGACTCCTACAATGAGCAGTTCTTC. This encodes CASSLNIIGGDSYNEQFF.

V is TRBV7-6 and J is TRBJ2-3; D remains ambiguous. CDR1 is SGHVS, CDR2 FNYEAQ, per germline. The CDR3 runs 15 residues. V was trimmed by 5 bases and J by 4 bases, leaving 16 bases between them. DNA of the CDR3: TGTGCCAGCAGCAAAACCCCTACTCACTCAGATACGCAGTATTTT. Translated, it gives CASSKTPTHSDTQYF.

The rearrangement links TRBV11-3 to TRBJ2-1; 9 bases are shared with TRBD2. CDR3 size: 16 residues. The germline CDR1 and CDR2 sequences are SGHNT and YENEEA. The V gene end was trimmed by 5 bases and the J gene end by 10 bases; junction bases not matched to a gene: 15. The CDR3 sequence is CASSKGSGGRVREQFF. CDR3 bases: TGTGCCAGCAGCAAAGGTAGCGGCGGGAGGGTCCGGGAGCAGTTCTTC.

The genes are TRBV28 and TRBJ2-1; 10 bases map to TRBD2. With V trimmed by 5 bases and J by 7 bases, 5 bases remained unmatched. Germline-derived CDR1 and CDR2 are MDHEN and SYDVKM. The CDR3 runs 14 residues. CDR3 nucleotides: TGTGCCAGCAGTAAACGGACTAGCGGAAATGAGCAGTTCTTC. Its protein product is CASSKRTSGNEQFF.

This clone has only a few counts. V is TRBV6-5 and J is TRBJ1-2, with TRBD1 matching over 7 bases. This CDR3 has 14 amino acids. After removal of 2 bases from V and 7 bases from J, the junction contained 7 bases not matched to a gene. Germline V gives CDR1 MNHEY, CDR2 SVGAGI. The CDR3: CASSYQGGNGGYTF. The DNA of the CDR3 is TGTGCCAGCAGTTACCAAGGGGGCAACGGTGGCTACACCTTC.

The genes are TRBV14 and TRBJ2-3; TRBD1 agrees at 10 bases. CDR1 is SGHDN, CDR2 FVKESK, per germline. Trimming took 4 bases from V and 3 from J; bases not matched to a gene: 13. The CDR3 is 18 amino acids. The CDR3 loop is CASSPIERTGGRTDTQYF. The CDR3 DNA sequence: TGTGCCAGCAGCCCAATTGAACGGACAGGGGGAAGAACAGATACGCAGTATTTT.

Here the CDR3 DNA reads TGTGCCAGCAGGCGACAAACTAGAGATGGGGCCCTCCACTTT. This codes for CASRRQTRDGALHF. The chain has TRBV6-5 and TRBJ1-6; D gene ambiguous. Germline CDR1 MNHEY, CDR2 SVGAGI. Deletions cut 6 bases from V and 14 bases from J, with 20 bases between. This CDR3 is built from 14 residues.